The TCR beta chain described here comes from a study of cytomegalovirus exposure and HLA in healthy donors. Overall study findings and caveats: When analyzed later, the rates of TCR association showed variation by HLA locus, with DRB1 the most and HLA-C the fewest. Among TCR beta chains, those listed as cytomegalovirus-associated numbered about 160. The likely explanation for a cluster of highly shared sequence variants was sequencing artifact.

The PCR had 60 Vbeta and 13 Jbeta primers. Per the original methods: There were some 87 million unique TCR beta chains by a later count, and about 12 million of them were shared. The method was immunoSEQ multiplex PCR; TCRdb's version includes in-frame clones alone and lacks a portion of them. V and J calls and clone size come straight from that table; D and trimming were deduced from the DNA. The table shows some 140,000 clones, with roughly 70% occurring only once. A word on this clone: The antigen is not known.

The sequencing input was PBMCs. This clonotype was sampled from a man aged 18-30 years in good health and CMV-seropositive.

CDR3 DNA sequence: TGTGCCAGCAGCGTAGGTAGGACAGTGGGCTCCAATGAGCAGTTCTTC. Its protein product is CASSVGRTVGSNEQFF. This rearrangement joins TRBV9 to TRBJ2-1; D is perhaps TRBD1 (6 bases). Germline CDR1 reads SGDLS; CDR2 reads YYNGEE. V was trimmed by 0 bases and J by 6 bases, leaving 16 bases between them. There are 16 residues in the CDR3. Variable domain in full (rest from reference TRBV9 and TRBJ2-1): DSGVTQTPKHLITATGQRVTLRCSPRSGDLSVYWYQQSLDQGLQFLIQYYNGEERAKGNILERFSAQQFPDLHSELNLSSLELGDSALYFCASSVGRTVGSNEQFFGPGTRLTVL.